This TCR beta chain was recorded in a study of OX40 agonist ivuxolimab in advanced cancers. On the study more broadly: Three patients, one with hepatocellular carcinoma and two with cutaneous melanoma, responded partially.

Method: immunoSEQ multiplex PCR; TCRdb's copy keeps in-frame clones and lacks some. The repertoire includes 75,000 to 95,000 clones, under 95% of them detected once, and around 0.51% sits in the top ten. Per the germline V gene, CDR1 is MNHEY and CDR2 is SVGAGI. The V end was cut by 7 bases, the J end by 7 bases, with 14 bases between. The CDR3 spans 14 residues. This clone was observed once. The chain uses TRBV6-5 and TRBJ1-6; D perhaps matches TRBD1 (5 bases). The receptor comes from an adult with an advanced solid tumor such as melanoma, head and neck, liver or kidney cancer. This sample comprised CD4+ or CD8+ T cells sorted from blood, obtained in a trial of the OX40 agonist ivuxolimab. The CDR3 protein is CASTSQGVNSPLHF. CDR3 DNA sequence: TGTGCCAGCACGTCCCAGGGTGTAAATTCACCCCTCCACTTT.